Each of the 22 T cell receptor beta chains below was sequenced from the same sample in a study of STAT5B mutations in CD4+ large granular lymphocyte leukemia. This table comes from immunoSEQ multiplex PCR, and its TCRdb copy is limited to in-frame clones, with some not included. The sample consists of 35,000 or so clones, 87% of them appearing once. Sequences were obtained from CD4+ T cells from blood buffy coats. These receptors came from a human donor in good health.

The chain links TRBV29-1 to TRBJ2-3, with D unresolved. The germline V and J ends were trimmed by 7 bases and 2 bases, with 22 bases remaining between them. This CDR3 comprises 16 residues. Germline V lookup: CDR1 SQVTM, CDR2 ANQGSEA. DNA for the CDR3: TGCAGCGCTGTTCCCATAAACCCCTTTTACACAGATACGCAGTATTTT. Amino acid sequence: CSAVPINPFYTDTQYF.

This clone was detected a few times. V usage is TRBV5-1 and J usage is TRBJ1-1; no clear D. This CDR3 contains 13 residues. Germline lookup yields CDR1 SGHRS and CDR2 YFSETQ. V was pared by 0 bases and J by 1 base, with 4 bases between. This CDR3 is CASSLDRNTEAFF. CDR3 nucleotide sequence: TGCGCCAGCAGCTTGGACAGGAACACTGAAGCTTTCTTT.

The gene calls are TRBV10-2 and TRBJ2-7; D may be TRBD1 (6 bases). The germline V gene has CDR1 WSHSY and CDR2 SAAADI. There are 15 residues in the CDR3. V lost 3 bases to trimming and J lost 1 base, with 13 bases between them. DNA for the CDR3: TGCGCCAGCAGTGAATACGGGACATCGTCCTACGAGCAGTACTTC. This encodes CASSEYGTSSYEQYF.

This chain links TRBV4-1 with TRBJ2-2; TRBD2 agrees at 10 bases. Germline trimming cut 0 bases from V and 6 bases from J; bases unmatched to any gene: 4. The germline CDR1 and CDR2 sequences are MGHRA and YSYEKL. The CDR3 sequence is 16 residues long. Here the CDR3 reads CASSQEGLAMPGELFF. CDR3 nucleotides: TGCGCCAGCAGCCAAGAGGGACTAGCGATGCCCGGGGAGCTGTTTTTT.

The gene calls are TRBV4-2 and TRBJ1-6; no firm D call. CDR1 is LGHNA and CDR2 is YNFKEQ in the germline V gene. This CDR3 is 16 amino acids long. Trimming left V 1 base short and J 2 bases short, with 9 bases between. CDR3 amino acids: CASSQGGLTYNSPLHF. CDR3 bases: TGTGCCAGCAGCCAAGGAGGTCTCACCTATAATTCACCCCTCCACTTT.

The chain employs TRBV19 and TRBJ2-1; D is possibly TRBD1 (5 bases). In germline, CDR1 is LNHDA, CDR2 SQIVND (reference sequence). V was cut by 2 bases and J by 4 bases, with 9 bases left in between. The CDR3 has 14 residues. The CDR3: CASSIMGQYNEQFF. The CDR3, as DNA: TGTGCCAGTAGTATAATGGGGCAATACAATGAGCAGTTCTTC.

The chain recombines TRBV7-2 with TRBJ2-7, with no clear D. Germline CDR1 and CDR2: SGHTA and FQGNSA. The CDR3 totals 13 residues. Trimming pared 4 bases from V and 3 bases from J, leaving 10 bases between. CDR3 in amino acids: CASSSQRNYEQYF. The CDR3 DNA reads as TGTGCCAGCAGCTCTCAGCGTAACTACGAGCAGTACTTC.

The genes are TRBV11-3 and TRBJ2-1, with TRBD2 matching over 14 bases. The V segment lost 1 base and the J segment 9 bases; nucleotides outside the gene matches: 5. This CDR3 comprises 16 residues. Germline V gene sequence: CDR1 SGHNT, CDR2 YENEEA. The CDR3 sequence: CASSLGLAGGPTEQFF. In DNA, the CDR3 is TGTGCCAGCAGCTTAGGACTAGCGGGAGGGCCTACTGAGCAGTTCTTC.

The chain employs TRBV7-2 and TRBJ1-5; no clear D gene. The CDR3 covers 14 residues. V lost 3 bases and J lost 2, with 8 bases in between. Germline loops: CDR1 SGHTA, CDR2 FQGNSA. The CDR3 sequence: CASSLSGGNQPQHF. CDR3 DNA sequence: TGTGCCAGCAGCTTGTCGGGAGGCAATCAGCCCCAGCATTTT.

V usage is TRBV19 and J usage is TRBJ1-1; D not resolved. Trimming removed 3 bases from V and 0 bases from J, with 2 bases in between. The CDR3 runs to 12 residues. Germline CDR1 LNHDA, CDR2 SQIVND (reference sequence). The CDR3 sequence is CASSMLNTEAFF. CDR3 sequence (DNA): TGTGCCAGTAGTATGCTGAACACTGAAGCTTTCTTT.

The CDR3 sequence is CASSPRSSYNEQFF. DNA of the CDR3: TGTGCCAGCAGCCCCCGGAGCTCCTACAATGAGCAGTTCTTC. V gene TRBV7-2 combines with J gene TRBJ2-1; D not certain. Trimming left V 5 bases short and J 0 bases short, with 8 bases between. The length of the CDR3 is 14 residues. Germline lookup yields CDR1 SGHTA and CDR2 FQGNSA.

The genes are TRBV28 and TRBJ2-5; possibly TRBD1 or TRBD2 for D (5 bases each). CDR1 is MDHEN and CDR2 is SYDVKM in the germline V gene. The V end lost 7 bases, the J end lost 5 bases, and 20 bases lay between the germline ends. This CDR3 contains 15 residues. The CDR3 DNA sequence: TGTGCCAGCAATCCACCAGGGTTGGGGGTGGAGACCCAGTACTTC. It specifies CASNPPGLGVETQYF.

This CDR3 reads CAISDGTGASDTQYF. The CDR3 DNA is TGTGCCATCAGTGATGGAACAGGGGCTTCAGATACGCAGTATTTT. This chain uses TRBV10-3 with TRBJ2-3, with 7 bases fitting TRBD1. The CDR3 runs to 15 residues. Germline V gene sequence: CDR1 ENHRY, CDR2 SYGVKD. With 3 bases clipped from V and 4 bases from J, the junction kept 7 bases outside the gene matches.

V is TRBV5-1 and J is TRBJ2-1; 9 positions agree with TRBD1. Looked up from germline, CDR1 is SGHRS and CDR2 is YFSETQ. There are 14 residues in the CDR3. J was trimmed by 7 bases and V by 2 bases; bases with no gene match: 4. The CDR3 region is CASSLMDRGNEQFF. Written as DNA, the CDR3 is TGCGCCAGCAGCTTAATGGACAGGGGTAATGAGCAGTTCTTC.

The rearrangement joins TRBV7-3 to TRBJ2-7; TRBD2 agrees at 10 bases. CDR3 length equals 15 residues. V was pared by 1 base and J by 6 bases, with 6 bases of the junction left unmatched. Per germline, CDR1 SGHTA and CDR2 FQGTGA. The CDR3 protein is CASSLMLAGDVEQYF. The DNA of the CDR3 is TGTGCCAGCAGCTTAATGCTAGCGGGAGATGTCGAGCAGTACTTC.

This clone occurred a few times. V is TRBV6-1 and J is TRBJ1-2; D is unclear. CDR1 is MNHNS, CDR2 SASEGT, per germline. The V and J ends lost 1 base and 6 bases respectively, with 9 bases between them. The CDR3 is 13 residues long. CDR3 region: CASSEGAGHGYTF. The CDR3 nucleotides read TGTGCCAGCAGTGAAGGAGCAGGCCATGGCTACACCTTC.

The rearrangement links TRBV20-1 to TRBJ1-5, with D perhaps matching TRBD1 (5 bases). The CDR3 spans 11 residues. Germline lookup yields CDR1 DFQATT and CDR2 SNEGSKA (reference sequence). With 4 bases removed from V and 8 bases from J, the gap between germline ends came to 9 bases. Here the CDR3 reads CSAMRGEPQHF. CDR3 DNA sequence: TGCAGTGCTATGAGGGGTGAGCCCCAGCATTTT.

This sequence joins TRBV4-2 and TRBJ2-7, with 8 bases aligning to TRBD2. CDR3 length: 16 amino acids. Germline loops: CDR1 LGHNA, CDR2 YNFKEQ. J lost 3 bases, V lost 3 bases, and 10 bases had no gene match. Here the CDR3 reads CASSQTSAAGSYEQYF. The DNA of the CDR3 is TGTGCCAGCAGCCAGACTAGCGCCGCCGGGAGCTACGAGCAGTACTTC.

The J gene is TRBJ1-6, the V gene TRBV10-3, with 9 bases aligning to TRBD1. With 5 bases clipped from V and 9 bases from J, the junction kept 2 bases outside the gene matches. This CDR3 contains 13 residues. Germline CDR1 and CDR2: ENHRY and SYGVKD. CDR3 DNA: TGTGCCATCAGTACAGGGGGCCCTTCACCCCTCCACTTT. The encoded protein is CAISTGGPSPLHF.

The J gene is TRBJ2-2, the V gene TRBV11-2, with D perhaps being TRBD1 or TRBD2 (5 bases each). The germline gives CDR1 SGHAT, CDR2 FQNNGV. Trimming took off 5 bases at V and 2 bases at J, with 15 bases between the two ends. CDR3 length: 16 amino acids. CDR3 sequence (DNA): TGTGCCAGCAGCAGATACGGGACCTTCAACACCGGGGAGCTGTTTTTT. Protein: CASSRYGTFNTGELFF.

The chain employs TRBV13 and TRBJ2-1; 9 nucleotides match TRBD2. Germline-derived CDR1 and CDR2 are PRHDT and FYEKMQ (reference sequence). This CDR3 has 15 amino acids. The V and J ends lost 8 bases and 5 bases, in that order; junction bases with no gene match: 10. The chain's CDR3 is CASDIMTSGNNEQFF. CDR3 nucleotides: TGTGCCAGCGATATTATGACTAGCGGTAACAATGAGCAGTTCTTC.

In its sample, this clone was seen a few times. CDR3 nucleotide sequence: TGTGCCAGCAGTGAAATCAACTCTGGGGCCAACGTCCTGACTTTC. Translated: CASSEINSGANVLTF. The chain combines TRBV2 with TRBJ2-6; no definite D call. This CDR3 is built from 15 residues. Germline CDR1 SNHLY, CDR2 FYNNEI. Trimming took 2 bases from V and 0 from J, leaving 5 bases between them.